One sample yielded the 15 T cell receptor beta chains listed below, sequenced in a study of T cell repertoires in cytomegalovirus infection. From the reads, TCRdb called clonotypes with MiXCR, one entry per CDR3 protein. The data hold around 200,000 distinct CDR3 sequences, with about 17% observed a single time. The sequenced sample was CD8+ T cells from PBMCs. The origin of the receptors is a human donor in good health (CMV status not recorded). Some clones in this sample may be carry-over from other donors' samples.

The rearrangement uses TRBV7-9 and TRBJ2-4, with D maybe TRBD1 (5 bases). The CDR3 contains 14 residues. V was shortened by 2 bases and J by 7 bases, with 12 bases between the two germline ends. Germline V lookup: CDR1 SEHNR, CDR2 FQNEAQ (reference sequence). DNA of the CDR3: TGTGCCAGCAGCTTAAGGGGTCTGGGGAACATTCAGTACTTC. Protein sequence: CASSLRGLGNIQYF.

A few counts support this clonotype. The gene calls are TRBV11-2 and TRBJ1-5, with a tentative D call TRBD1 (6 bases). Germline loops: CDR1 SGHAT, CDR2 FQNNGV. Trimming shortened V by 1 base and J by 5 bases, and 24 bases separated the two germline ends. The CDR3 consists of 19 residues. The CDR3 protein is CASSLVGGHSSGRDQPQHF. CDR3 DNA sequence: TGTGCCAGCAGCTTAGTAGGGGGGCACAGTTCAGGACGAGATCAGCCCCAGCATTTT.

This clonotype was observed a handful of times. V usage is TRBV6-2 or TRBV6-3 and J usage is TRBJ2-1; D might be TRBD1 (5 bases). This CDR3 is 20 amino acids long. V gave up 3 bases and J gave up 0 bases, with 24 bases separating them. Germline CDR1 reads MNHEY; CDR2 reads SVGEGT. The CDR3 region is CASSYPAAGSFPSSYNEQFF. DNA for the CDR3: TGTGCCAGCAGTTATCCCGCCGCAGGGTCCTTTCCGAGCTCCTACAATGAGCAGTTCTTC.

The chain couples TRBV29-1 to TRBJ2-7, with D unclear. Germline CDR1 reads SQVTM; CDR2 reads ANQGSEA. V was clipped by 0 bases and J by 2 bases, with 5 bases between them. This CDR3 has 12 residues. DNA of the CDR3: TGCAGCGTTGAAGATAGCCCCTACGAGCAGTACTTC. Amino acid sequence: CSVEDSPYEQYF.

The chain couples TRBV19 to TRBJ2-1, with D unclear. V was clipped by 3 bases and J by 4 bases, with 10 bases between them. The CDR3 spans 14 residues. Germline V gene lookup returns CDR1 LNHDA and CDR2 SQIVND (reference sequence). CDR3 amino acids: CASSITTNYNEQFF. The DNA for the CDR3 is TGTGCCAGTAGTATCACGACAAATTACAATGAGCAGTTCTTC.

A few counts support this clonotype. The V gene is TRBV20-1, the J gene TRBJ1-2; possibly TRBD1 for D (6 bases). This CDR3 has 13 amino acids. Germline CDR1 and CDR2: DFQATT and SNEGSKA (reference sequence). V lost 2 bases and J lost 8, with 15 bases in between. The CDR3 DNA is TGCAGTGCTAGAAACAGGGAACGGAGCGGCTACACCTTC. Protein sequence: CSARNRERSGYTF.

This chain connects TRBV12-3 or TRBV12-4 to TRBJ2-3; 8 nucleotides align to TRBD2. V dropped 10 bases and J dropped 0; count of bases not matched to a gene: 12. CDR3 length equals 16 residues. CDR3 DNA sequence: TGTGCCACTCGCCCCTCGGGAGGGGCCAGCACAGATACGCAGTATTTT. Protein sequence: CATRPSGGASTDTQYF.

In this sample, this clonotype turned up a few times. This rearrangement joins TRBV9 to TRBJ1-1, with D tentatively TRBD1 (5 bases). The CDR3 is 15 residues long. Trimming took 4 bases from V and 8 from J, leaving 21 bases between them. The germline V gene has CDR1 SGDLS and CDR2 YYNGEE. CDR3 in amino acids: CASSTSRDPGIEAFF. DNA for the CDR3: TGTGCCAGCAGCACTTCCCGGGACCCCGGTATCGAAGCTTTCTTT.

The chain joins TRBV6-6 to TRBJ2-1; D may correspond to TRBD1 or TRBD2 (6 bases each). Germline assignment: CDR1 MNHNY and CDR2 SVGAGI (reference sequence). Trimming removed 7 bases from V and 7 bases from J, with 20 bases in between. The CDR3 extends over 15 amino acids. The CDR3 loop reads CASTAFRGSGNEQFF. In DNA form, the CDR3 reads TGTGCCAGCACAGCTTTCAGGGGAAGCGGGAATGAGCAGTTCTTC.

This clonotype was picked up a small number of times. This chain links TRBV27 with TRBJ1-2, with a weak D call TRBD1 (6 bases). CDR1 MNHEY and CDR2 SMNVEV come from the germline V gene (reference sequence). The CDR3 sequence is 15 residues long. The germline V and J ends were trimmed by 6 bases and 4 bases, with 18 bases remaining between them. CDR3: CASSPHPGHPYGYTF. The CDR3 DNA sequence: TGTGCCAGCAGCCCTCACCCGGGACACCCCTATGGCTACACCTTC.

The genes are TRBV19 and TRBJ2-5, with a tentative D call TRBD1 (6 bases). CDR1 LNHDA and CDR2 SQIVND come from the germline V gene (reference sequence). Between the trimmed V and J ends, which lost 7 bases and 5 bases, there was a span of 14 bases. The CDR3 totals 13 residues. CDR3 sequence: CASTYRDGETQYF. CDR3 coding DNA: TGTGCCAGTACTTACAGGGACGGGGAGACCCAGTACTTC. Full variable domain (remainder filled in from reference TRBV19 and TRBJ2-5): DGGITQSPKYLFRKEGQNVTLSCEQNLNHDAMYWYRQDPGQGLRLIYYSQIVNDFQKGDIAEGYSVSREKKESFPLTVTSAQKNPTAFYLCASTYRDGETQYFGPGTRLLVL.

This chain uses TRBV11-1 with TRBJ1-5; tentative D call: TRBD1 (5 bases). The V end lost 1 base, the J end lost 3 bases, and 10 bases lay between the germline ends. Germline V gene sequence: CDR1 SGHAT, CDR2 FQDESV (reference sequence). CDR3 length: 15 residues. The CDR3 loop is CASSLGGALNQPQHF. CDR3 bases: TGTGCCAGCAGCTTAGGAGGGGCCCTCAATCAGCCCCAGCATTTT.

Ten or more counts support this clonotype. V is TRBV4-3 and J is TRBJ1-5; the D gene is possibly TRBD1 (6 bases). There are 13 residues in the CDR3. V was shortened by 1 base and J by 7 bases, with 8 bases between the two germline ends. In germline, CDR1 is LGHNA, CDR2 YSLEER. The CDR3 bases are TGCGCCAGCAGCCAAGCGGGGGCCCAGCCCCAGCATTTT. This gives the protein CASSQAGAQPQHF.

This chain connects TRBV6-1 to TRBJ1-2; 10 nucleotides align to TRBD1. The V segment lost 6 bases and the J segment 6 bases; nucleotides outside the gene matches: 10. CDR1 and CDR2 (germline): MNHNS, SASEGT. This CDR3 spans 15 amino acids. This chain's CDR3 is CASRLSDRGVDGYTF. The DNA for the CDR3 is TGTGCCAGCAGACTGTCGGACAGGGGGGTCGATGGCTACACCTTC.

This clonotype showed up many times. The chain links TRBV20-1 to TRBJ2-7, with D perhaps TRBD2 (6 bases). V was clipped by 0 bases and J by 0 bases, with 9 bases between them. The CDR3 sequence is 14 residues long. From germline, CDR1 is DFQATT and CDR2 SNEGSKA (reference sequence). CDR3 nucleotides: TGCAGTGCTAGAGATCCTAGCGCCTCCTACGAGCAGTACTTC. Protein: CSARDPSASYEQYF.